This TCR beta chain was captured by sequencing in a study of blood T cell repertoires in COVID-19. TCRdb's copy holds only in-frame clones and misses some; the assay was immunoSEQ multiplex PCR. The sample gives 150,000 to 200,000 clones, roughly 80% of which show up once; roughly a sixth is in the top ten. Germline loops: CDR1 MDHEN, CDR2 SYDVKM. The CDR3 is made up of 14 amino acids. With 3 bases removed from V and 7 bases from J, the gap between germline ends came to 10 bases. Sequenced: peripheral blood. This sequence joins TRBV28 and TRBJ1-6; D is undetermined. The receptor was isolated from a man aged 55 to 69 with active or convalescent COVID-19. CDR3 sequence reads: CASSLMGDNSPLHF. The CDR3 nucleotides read TGTGCCAGCAGTTTGATGGGAGACAATTCACCCCTCCACTTT. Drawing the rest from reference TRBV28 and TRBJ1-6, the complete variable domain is DVKVTQSSRYLVKRTGEKVFLECVQDMDHENMFWYRQDPGLGLRLIYFSYDVKMKEKGDIPEGYSVSREKKERFSLILESASTNQTSMYLCASSLMGDNSPLHFGNGTRLTVT.